This T cell receptor (beta chain) came from a study of T-cell reconstitution after alpha-beta-depleted transplantation in children. Trimming removed 3 bases from V and 5 bases from J; junction bases left unmatched: 3. There are 14 residues in the CDR3. Looked up from germline, CDR1 is MGHDK and CDR2 is SYGVNS. This clonotype was observed a few times. Unique molecular identifiers were incorporated when the TCRbeta library was constructed. From the PCR reads, TCRdb called clonotypes with MiXCR, one entry per CDR3 protein. Of around 450,000 distinct CDR3 sequences in the sample, approximately 42% were seen once.

The gene calls are TRBV25-1 and TRBJ2-1; 8 nucleotides line up with TRBD2. The sequencing here drew on PBMCs, taken before TCRalphabeta/CD19-depleted stem cell transplant. The sequence was obtained from a girl aged 2-10 years with aplastic anemia, due to receive a stem cell transplant. The CDR3 protein is CASSEGLGDNEQFF. As DNA, the CDR3 is TGTGCCAGCAGTGAGGGACTAGGAGACAATGAGCAGTTCTTC.